This paragraph reports one TCR beta chain. Its antigen is undetermined. Mismatch with germline at one junction end may stem from a read error. These data belong to a study of T cell repertoires in cytomegalovirus infection. Each CDR3 protein is one row after TCRdb ran MiXCR on the reads. Among roughly 500,000 distinct CDR3 sequences listed, roughly a third were seen once. Whole-study results and caveats: HLA-C-restricted CMV-specific TCR beta clonotypes were dominant in the ex vivo response. Public TCR beta family frequency separated CMV-and-HLA carriers, including in an independent cohort.

This clonotype was obtained from a human donor in good health (CMV status not recorded). Some clones in this sample may be carry-over from other donors' samples. Specimen: cultured PBMCs, collected from culture after CMV antigen stimulation.

The CDR3 DNA follows: TGTGCCAGCAGCTCCTCTAGCGCCCAAGGGACCCAGTACTTC. Amino acids: CASSSSSAQGTQYF. The chain joins TRBV5-3 to TRBJ2-5; the D gene is possibly TRBD2 (6 bases). TRBV5-3 qualifies as an ORF whose function is uncertain. The CDR3 runs 14 residues.